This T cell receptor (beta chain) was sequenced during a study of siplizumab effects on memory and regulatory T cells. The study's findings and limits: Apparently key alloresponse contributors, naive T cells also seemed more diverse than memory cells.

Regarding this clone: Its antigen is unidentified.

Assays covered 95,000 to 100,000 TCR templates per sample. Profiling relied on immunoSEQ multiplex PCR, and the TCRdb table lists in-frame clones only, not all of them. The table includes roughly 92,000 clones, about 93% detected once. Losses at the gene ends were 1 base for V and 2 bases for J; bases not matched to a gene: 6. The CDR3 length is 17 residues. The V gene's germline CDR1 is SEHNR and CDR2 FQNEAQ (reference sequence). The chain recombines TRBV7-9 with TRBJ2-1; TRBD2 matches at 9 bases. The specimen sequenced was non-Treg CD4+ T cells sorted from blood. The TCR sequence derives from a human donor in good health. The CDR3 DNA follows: TGTGCCAGCAGCTTAGTTAGCGGGAGTATTACCTACAATGAGCAGTTCTTC. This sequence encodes CASSLVSGSITYNEQFF.